The 24 T cell receptor beta chains listed next were all sequenced from one sample in a study of technical replicates of blood from several donors. Generated by immunoSEQ multiplex PCR, the TCRdb table keeps only in-frame clones and is missing some. The table has over 60,000 clones, 90% to 95% seen once. The sample was T cells isolated from PBMCs. The receptors shown here come from a human donor in good health.

The V call is TRBV19, the J call TRBJ1-2; D not certain. The CDR3 sequence is 13 residues long. Germline V gene data show CDR1 as LNHDA and CDR2 as SQIVND (reference sequence). Trimming took off 3 bases at V and 8 bases at J, with 13 bases between the two ends. The CDR3 loop is CASSIRLSGGYTF. The CDR3 region has the DNA TGTGCCAGTAGTATTAGGCTCAGCGGCGGCTACACCTTC.

DNA for the CDR3: TGTGCCAGCAGCGAATGGGAGAGTGAAAAACTGTTTTTT. Protein product: CASSEWESEKLFF. The chain combines TRBV11-1 with TRBJ1-4; D gene ambiguous. V dropped 5 bases and J dropped 7 bases, with 11 bases sitting between them. Germline CDR1 reads SGHAT; CDR2 reads FQDESV (reference sequence). This CDR3 has 13 amino acids. The variable domain in full, with the rest retrieved from reference TRBV11-1 and TRBJ1-4, is EAEVAQSPRYKITEKSQAVAFWCDPISGHATLYWYRQILGQGPELLVQFQDESVVDDSQLPKDRFSAERLKGVDSTLKIQPAELGDSAMYLCASSEWESEKLFFGSGTQLSVL.

This sequence joins TRBV9 and TRBJ2-1; the match to TRBD2 covers 12 bases. Per germline, CDR1 SGDLS and CDR2 YYNGEE. Trimming cost V 4 bases and J 7 bases; bases outside gene matches: 6. The CDR3 runs to 15 residues. For the CDR3, the DNA is TGTGCCAGCAGCCCCAGACTAGCGGGGGAAAATGAGCAGTTCTTC. It encodes CASSPRLAGENEQFF.

The chain couples TRBV28 to TRBJ1-5; D is unresolved. Per the germline V gene, CDR1 is MDHEN and CDR2 is SYDVKM. V lost 3 bases and J lost 6, with 12 bases in between. The CDR3 runs 14 residues. The CDR3 loop is CASSFVSGFQPQHF. CDR3 DNA sequence: TGTGCCAGCAGTTTTGTTTCCGGGTTTCAGCCCCAGCATTTT.

The V and J genes are TRBV27 and TRBJ1-5; D unresolved. Deletions cut 4 bases from V and 4 bases from J, with 5 bases between. The CDR3 has 12 residues. CDR1 and CDR2 from the germline V gene are MNHEY and SMNVEV (reference sequence). The CDR3 loop is CASSSLNQPQHF. As DNA, the CDR3 is TGTGCCAGCAGTTCGTTAAATCAGCCCCAGCATTTT.

The CDR3 bases are TGCGCCAGCAGTGATAGGGACTTCCTATACAATGAGCAGTTCTTC. This gives the protein CASSDRDFLYNEQFF. This rearrangement joins TRBV10-2 to TRBJ2-1; a weak D match, TRBD2 (6 bases). V was pared by 3 bases and J by 4 bases, with 13 bases between. The CDR3 is 15 residues long. In germline, CDR1 is WSHSY, CDR2 SAAADI.

The chain combines TRBV2 with TRBJ1-1; D ambiguous. The ends were cut back, 7 bases at V and 0 bases at J, with 15 bases in the middle. Per germline, CDR1 SNHLY and CDR2 FYNNEI. There are 15 residues in the CDR3. The CDR3 protein is CASKQEGAMNTEAFF. The CDR3 DNA follows: TGTGCCAGCAAGCAAGAGGGAGCTATGAACACTGAAGCTTTCTTT.

The chain uses TRBV13 and TRBJ1-6; D is ambiguous. CDR3 size: 15 residues. With 6 bases removed from V and 6 bases from J, the gap between germline ends came to 15 bases. In germline, CDR1 is PRHDT, CDR2 FYEKMQ (reference sequence). The CDR3 loop reads CASRPTRRSNSPLHF. The CDR3 bases are TGTGCCAGCAGACCTACCAGGCGTAGTAATTCACCCCTCCACTTT. The full variable domain, completed using reference TRBV13 and TRBJ1-6, is AAGVIQSPRHLIKEKRETATLKCYPIPRHDTVYWYQQGPGQDPQFLISFYEKMQSDKGSIPDRFSAQQFSDYHSELNMSSLELGDSALYFCASRPTRRSNSPLHFGNGTRLTVT.

The chain employs TRBV6-1 and TRBJ1-1; perhaps TRBD1 as D (6 bases). The V gene lost 2 bases and the J gene lost 4 bases, with 14 bases spanning the gap. The CDR3 is 15 residues long. Germline V gene data show CDR1 as MNHNS and CDR2 as SASEGT. The CDR3 loop reads CASSERSFRGTEAFF. CDR3 DNA sequence: TGTGCCAGCAGTGAAAGAAGTTTCAGGGGCACTGAAGCTTTCTTT.

V usage is TRBV2 and J usage is TRBJ2-5, with D uncertain. V was trimmed by 7 bases and J by 5 bases, leaving 11 bases between them. This CDR3 has 12 residues. CDR1 is SNHLY, CDR2 FYNNEI, per germline. CDR3 sequence (DNA): TGTGCCAGCAACTTATATACGGAGACCCAGTACTTC. It is translated as CASNLYTETQYF. Filled out from reference TRBV2 and TRBJ2-5, the complete variable domain reads EPEVTQTPSHQVTQMGQEVILRCVPISNHLYFYWYRQILGQKVEFLVSFYNNEISEKSEIFDDQFSVERPDGSNFTLKIRSTKLEDSAMYFCASNLYTETQYFGPGTRLLVL.

The chain uses TRBV5-1 and TRBJ2-3; 9 bases fit TRBD1. Germline loops: CDR1 SGHRS, CDR2 YFSETQ. The CDR3 sequence is 16 residues long. Unmatched junction bases numbered 3, after V lost 0 bases and J lost 1 base. In nucleotides, the CDR3 is TGCGCCAGCAGCTTGGTTCGGACAGGGGGCACAGATACGCAGTATTTT. This gives the protein CASSLVRTGGTDTQYF.

This chain joins TRBV5-1 and TRBJ1-2, with 7 nucleotides matching TRBD1. Germline V gene data show CDR1 as SGHRS and CDR2 as YFSETQ. The CDR3 length is 14 residues. The J segment lost 2 bases and the V segment lost 4 bases, leaving 5 bases of the junction unmatched. The chain's CDR3 is CASSIEGANYGYTF. The CDR3 bases are TGCGCCAGCAGCATAGAGGGGGCAAACTATGGCTACACCTTC.

The rearrangement links TRBV27 to TRBJ2-1; 7 bases are shared with TRBD2. The CDR3 is 16 amino acids. Germline values: CDR1 MNHEY, CDR2 SMNVEV (reference sequence). The trim removed 8 bases at V and 8 bases at J, leaving 18 bases unmatched. The CDR3 sequence is CASSLIEGREGDEQFF. In DNA, the CDR3 is TGTGCCAGCTCACTTATCGAGGGGAGGGAAGGCGATGAGCAGTTCTTC.

This chain links TRBV30 with TRBJ1-2, with D uncertain. This CDR3 contains 12 residues. Per germline, CDR1 GTSNPN and CDR2 SVGIG (reference sequence). The ends were cut back, 2 bases at V and 7 bases at J, with 11 bases in the middle. The CDR3 DNA follows: TGTGCCTGGAGTTTATACAGAGTTGGCTACACCTTC. Translation: CAWSLYRVGYTF.

J is TRBJ2-5 and V is TRBV2, with TRBD2 identical over 11 bases. Germline V lookup: CDR1 SNHLY, CDR2 FYNNEI. V shed 4 bases and J 5 bases; nucleotides not matched to a gene: 3. The CDR3 is 14 amino acids. CDR3 amino acids: CASSGRLAGETQYF. CDR3 in DNA: TGTGCCAGCAGTGGACGACTAGCGGGGGAGACCCAGTACTTC.

This clone appeared once. This chain links TRBV29-1 with TRBJ2-1; tentatively, D is TRBD1 (6 bases). The CDR3 runs 13 residues. V lost 4 bases and J lost 4, with 11 bases in between. CDR1 is SQVTM and CDR2 is ANQGSEA in the germline V gene. The CDR3 loop reads CSVAQDSYNEQFF. DNA for the CDR3: TGCAGCGTTGCCCAGGACAGTTACAATGAGCAGTTCTTC.

This clone appeared once. The chain carries TRBV29-1 and TRBJ2-7; tentatively, D is TRBD2 (5 bases). Trimming stripped 3 bases from V and 3 bases from J, with 18 bases between. The CDR3 contains 15 residues. CDR1 is SQVTM and CDR2 is ANQGSEA in the germline V gene. CDR3 DNA: TGCAGCGTTGATGGATCTGGGGAGAGAGGCTACGAGCAGTACTTC. Its translation is CSVDGSGERGYEQYF.

The chain recombines TRBV28 with TRBJ2-1; 11 nucleotides align to TRBD2. CDR1 MDHEN and CDR2 SYDVKM come from the germline V gene. CDR3 size: 22 residues. V dropped 5 bases and J dropped 0; count of bases not matched to a gene: 21. The CDR3 region is CASSNHRDIGASGRSSYNEQFF. CDR3 DNA: TGTGCCAGCAGTAACCACCGCGATATAGGGGCTAGCGGGAGGAGCTCCTACAATGAGCAGTTCTTC.

In its sample, this clone was seen once. V gene TRBV7-9 combines with J gene TRBJ2-3, with 7 positions matching TRBD2. This CDR3 contains 15 residues. CDR1 is SEHNR and CDR2 is FQNEAQ in the germline V gene (reference sequence). The junction had 6 bases not matched to a gene; V was cut back by 0 bases and J by 6 bases. CDR3 coding DNA: TGTGCCAGCAGCTTAGCCCTGACTAGCCCTGATACGCAGTATTTT. Translated, it gives CASSLALTSPDTQYF.

This chain links TRBV5-4 with TRBJ2-7; the D gene is possibly TRBD1 (5 bases). V was clipped by 4 bases and J by 0 bases, with 11 bases between them. From germline, CDR1 is SGHNT and CDR2 YYREEE (reference sequence). The CDR3 is 14 residues long. The CDR3: CASSQDSSSYEQYF. Here the CDR3 DNA reads TGTGCCAGCAGCCAAGACAGCTCCTCCTACGAGCAGTACTTC.

V is TRBV19 and J is TRBJ1-5; D might be TRBD1 (5 bases). Germline-derived CDR1 and CDR2 are LNHDA and SQIVND (reference sequence). Deletions cut 0 bases from V and 9 bases from J, with 12 bases between. This CDR3 has 14 residues. CDR3 loop: CASSIDQGTSPQHF. The DNA of the CDR3 is TGTGCCAGTAGTATAGATCAGGGAACCTCGCCCCAGCATTTT.

This clone appeared once. The chain is built from TRBV19 and TRBJ1-2, with D unresolved. V lost 3 bases, J lost 4 bases, and 6 bases lay in between. Per germline, CDR1 LNHDA and CDR2 SQIVND (reference sequence). This CDR3 has 12 amino acids. CDR3 in DNA: TGTGCCAGTAGTATGGCTTCCTATGGCTACACCTTC. Its translation is CASSMASYGYTF.

The CDR3 spells CATYGVGELFF. The CDR3 DNA is TGTGCCACCTACGGGGTCGGGGAGCTGTTTTTT. The chain recombines TRBV6-6 with TRBJ2-2, with D tentatively TRBD2 (5 bases). Looked up from germline, CDR1 is MNHNY and CDR2 is SVGAGI (reference sequence). The CDR3 runs to 11 residues. Trimming left V 10 bases short and J 7 bases short, with 10 bases between.

This chain connects TRBV6-5 to TRBJ2-3, with D maybe TRBD2 (5 bases). Trimming removed 6 bases at V and 5 bases at J, with 9 bases between. The CDR3 totals 12 residues. Germline-derived CDR1 and CDR2 are MNHEY and SVGAGI. The CDR3 is CASRLGVDTQYF. DNA of the CDR3: TGTGCCAGCAGGCTCGGGGTAGATACGCAGTATTTT.